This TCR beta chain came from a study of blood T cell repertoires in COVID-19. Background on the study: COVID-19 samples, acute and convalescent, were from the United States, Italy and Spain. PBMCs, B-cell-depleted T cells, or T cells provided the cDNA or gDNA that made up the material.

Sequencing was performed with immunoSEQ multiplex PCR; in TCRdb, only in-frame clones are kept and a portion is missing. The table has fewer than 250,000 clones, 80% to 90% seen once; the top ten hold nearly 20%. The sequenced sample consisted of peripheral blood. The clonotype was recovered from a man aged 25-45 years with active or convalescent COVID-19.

CDR3 bases: TGTGCCAGCTCACCTGACAGGGGGCGCGACCAGCCCCAGCATTTT. This translates into CASSPDRGRDQPQHF. V and J are TRBV18 and TRBJ1-5, with 10 bases lining up with TRBD1. The junction had 6 bases not matched to a gene; V was cut back by 3 bases and J by 7 bases. Germline V gives CDR1 KGHSH, CDR2 LQKENI. The CDR3 loop spans 15 amino acids.